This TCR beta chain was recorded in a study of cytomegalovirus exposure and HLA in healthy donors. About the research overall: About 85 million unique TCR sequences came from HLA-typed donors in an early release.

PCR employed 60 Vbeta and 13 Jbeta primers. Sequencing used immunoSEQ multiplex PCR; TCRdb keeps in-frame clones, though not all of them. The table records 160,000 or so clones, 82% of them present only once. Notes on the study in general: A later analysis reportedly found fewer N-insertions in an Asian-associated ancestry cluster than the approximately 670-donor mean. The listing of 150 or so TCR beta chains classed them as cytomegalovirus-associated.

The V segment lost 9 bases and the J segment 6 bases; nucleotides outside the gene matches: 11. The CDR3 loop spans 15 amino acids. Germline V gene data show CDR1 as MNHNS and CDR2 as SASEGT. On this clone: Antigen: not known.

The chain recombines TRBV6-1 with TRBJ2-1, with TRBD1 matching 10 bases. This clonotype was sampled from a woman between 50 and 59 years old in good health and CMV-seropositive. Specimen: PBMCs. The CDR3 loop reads CASYRRQGASNEQFF. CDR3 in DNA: TGTGCCAGTTATCGCCGACAGGGGGCCTCCAATGAGCAGTTCTTC.